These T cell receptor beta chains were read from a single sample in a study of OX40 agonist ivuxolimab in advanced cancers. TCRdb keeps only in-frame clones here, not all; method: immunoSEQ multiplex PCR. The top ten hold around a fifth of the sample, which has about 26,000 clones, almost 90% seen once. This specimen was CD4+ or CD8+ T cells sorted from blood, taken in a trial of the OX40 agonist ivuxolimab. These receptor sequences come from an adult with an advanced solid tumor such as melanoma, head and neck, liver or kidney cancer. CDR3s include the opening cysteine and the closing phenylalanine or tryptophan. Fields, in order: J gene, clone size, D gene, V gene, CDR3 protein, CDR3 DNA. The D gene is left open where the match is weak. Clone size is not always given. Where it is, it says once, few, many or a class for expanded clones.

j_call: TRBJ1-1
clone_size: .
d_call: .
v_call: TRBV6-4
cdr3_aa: CASSDDPGGRTEAFF
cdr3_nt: TGTGCCAGCAGTGATGACCCGGGGGGTAGGACTGAAGCTTTCTTT

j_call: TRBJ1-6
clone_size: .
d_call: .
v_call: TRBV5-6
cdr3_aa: CASSNRDSPLHF
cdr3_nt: TGTGCCAGCAGCAATCGGGATTCACCCCTCCACTTT

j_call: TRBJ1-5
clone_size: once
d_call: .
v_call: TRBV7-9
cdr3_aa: CASSAGWRNSNQPQHF
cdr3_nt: TGTGCCAGCAGCGCGGGTTGGCGGAATAGCAATCAGCCCCAGCATTTT

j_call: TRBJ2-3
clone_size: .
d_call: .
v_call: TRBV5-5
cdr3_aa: CASSLGILRDTQYF
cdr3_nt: TGTGCCAGCAGCTTGGGGATCCTTCGCGATACGCAGTATTTT

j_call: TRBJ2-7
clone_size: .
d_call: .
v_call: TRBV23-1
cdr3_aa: CASPPLGGPPYEQYF
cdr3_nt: TGCGCCAGCCCACCCCTGGGGGGACCCCCCTACGAGCAGTACTTC

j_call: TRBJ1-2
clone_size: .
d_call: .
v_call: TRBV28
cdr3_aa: CASSHLGYTF
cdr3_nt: TGTGCCAGCAGTCATCTCGGCTACACCTTC

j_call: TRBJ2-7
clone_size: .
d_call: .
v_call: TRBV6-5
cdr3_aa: CASSYWLSPYEQYF
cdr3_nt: TGTGCCAGCAGTTATTGGCTATCTCCCTACGAGCAGTACTTC

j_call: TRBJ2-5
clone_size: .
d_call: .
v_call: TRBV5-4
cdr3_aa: CASSSTEEETQYF
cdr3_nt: TGTGCCAGCAGCTCGACAGAGGAGGAGACCCAGTACTTC

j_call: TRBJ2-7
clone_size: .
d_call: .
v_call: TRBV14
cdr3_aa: CASSHSFGPDGHEQYF
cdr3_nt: TGTGCCAGCAGCCACTCGTTCGGGCCTGATGGCCACGAGCAGTACTTC

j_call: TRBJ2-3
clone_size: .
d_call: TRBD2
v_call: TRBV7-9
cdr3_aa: CASSFTGGLRDTQYF
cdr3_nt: TGTGCCAGCAGCTTTACGGGAGGCCTCCGGGATACGCAGTATTTT

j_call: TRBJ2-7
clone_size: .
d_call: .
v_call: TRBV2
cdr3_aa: CASREGGGAEGEQYF
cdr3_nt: TGTGCCAGCAGGGAGGGTGGGGGTGCTGAGGGCGAGCAGTACTTC

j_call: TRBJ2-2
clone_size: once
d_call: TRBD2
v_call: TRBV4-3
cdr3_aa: CASSQGRTGGTGELFF
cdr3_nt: TGCGCCAGCAGCCAAGGTCGAACGGGGGGGACCGGGGAGCTGTTTTTT

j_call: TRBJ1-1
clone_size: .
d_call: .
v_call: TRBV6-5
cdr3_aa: CASSSTGYAFF
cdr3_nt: TGTGCCAGCAGTTCAACAGGATACGCTTTCTTT

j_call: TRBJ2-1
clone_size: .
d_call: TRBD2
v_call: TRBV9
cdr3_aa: CASSVGVTSGTGSYNEQFF
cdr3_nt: TGTGCCAGCAGCGTAGGAGTGACTAGCGGGACCGGAAGCTACAATGAGCAGTTCTTC

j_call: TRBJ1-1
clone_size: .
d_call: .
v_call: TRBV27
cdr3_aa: CASSHQGREAFF
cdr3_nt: TGTGCCAGCAGTCATCAGGGTCGGGAAGCTTTCTTT

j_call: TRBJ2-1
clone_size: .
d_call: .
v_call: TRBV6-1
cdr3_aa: CASTEWASYNEQFF
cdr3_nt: TGTGCCAGCACCGAATGGGCCTCCTACAATGAGCAGTTCTTC

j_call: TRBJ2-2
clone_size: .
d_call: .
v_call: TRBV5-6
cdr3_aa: CASSLGSGELFF
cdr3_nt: TGTGCCAGCAGCTTAGGTTCTGGGGAGCTGTTTTTT

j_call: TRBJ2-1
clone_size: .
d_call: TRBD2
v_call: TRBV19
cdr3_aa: CASSMTSGDWLYNEQFF
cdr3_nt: TGTGCCAGTAGTATGACTAGCGGGGACTGGTTATACAATGAGCAGTTCTTC

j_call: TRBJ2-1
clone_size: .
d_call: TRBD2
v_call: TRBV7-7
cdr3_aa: CASSFPSRTSAYNEQFF
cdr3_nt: TGTGCCAGCAGCTTTCCCTCTCGGACTAGCGCTTACAATGAGCAGTTCTTC

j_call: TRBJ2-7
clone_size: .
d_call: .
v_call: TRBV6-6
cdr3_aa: CASSGRDNSYEQYF
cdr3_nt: TGTGCCAGCAGCGGACGGGACAATTCGTACGAGCAGTACTTC

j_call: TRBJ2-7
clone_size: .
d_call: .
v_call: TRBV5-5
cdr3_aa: CASSARSEGYEQYF
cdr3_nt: TGTGCCAGCAGCGCTAGGTCGGAGGGCTACGAGCAGTACTTC

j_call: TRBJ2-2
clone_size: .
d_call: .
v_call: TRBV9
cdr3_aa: CASSVGLGTGELFF
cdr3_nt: TGTGCCAGCAGCGTAGGGTTAGGAACCGGGGAGCTGTTTTTT

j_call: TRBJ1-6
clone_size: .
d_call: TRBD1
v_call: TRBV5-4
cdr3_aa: CASSPEQGNNSPLHF
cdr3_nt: TGTGCCAGCAGCCCCGAACAGGGGAATAATTCACCCCTCCACTTT

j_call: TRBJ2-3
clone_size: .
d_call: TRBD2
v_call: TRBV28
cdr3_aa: CASSLPTSGRASDTQYF
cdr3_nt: TGTGCCAGCAGTTTACCAACTAGCGGGAGGGCCTCGGATACGCAGTATTTT

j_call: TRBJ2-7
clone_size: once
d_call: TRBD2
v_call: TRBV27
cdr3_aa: CASSQRLAGNEQYF
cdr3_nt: TGTGCCAGCAGTCAAAGACTAGCCGGCAACGAGCAGTACTTC

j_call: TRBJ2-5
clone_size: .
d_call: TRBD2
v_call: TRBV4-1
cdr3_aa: CASSLSSGRGETQYF
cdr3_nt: TGCGCCAGCAGCTTATCAAGCGGGAGAGGAGAGACCCAGTACTTC

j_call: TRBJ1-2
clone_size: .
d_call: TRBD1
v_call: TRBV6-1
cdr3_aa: CASSATGGWGGHYGYTF
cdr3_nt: TGTGCCAGCAGTGCTACAGGGGGCTGGGGTGGTCACTATGGCTACACCTTC

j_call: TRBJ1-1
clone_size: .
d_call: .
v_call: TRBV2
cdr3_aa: CASSEAGLHTEAFF
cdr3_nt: TGTGCCAGCAGTGAAGCGGGACTCCACACTGAAGCTTTCTTT

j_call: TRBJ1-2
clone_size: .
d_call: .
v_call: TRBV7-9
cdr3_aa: CASIPLGHNYGYTF
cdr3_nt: TGTGCCAGCATACCTCTTGGGCACAACTATGGCTACACCTTC

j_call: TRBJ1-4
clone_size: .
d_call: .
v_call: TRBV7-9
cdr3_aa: CASSFPGVVAEKLFF
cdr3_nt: TGTGCCAGCAGCTTCCCGGGCGTGGTGGCTGAAAAACTGTTTTTT

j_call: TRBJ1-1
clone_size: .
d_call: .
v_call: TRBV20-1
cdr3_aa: CSASVGTEAFF
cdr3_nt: TGCAGTGCTAGCGTCGGCACTGAAGCTTTCTTT

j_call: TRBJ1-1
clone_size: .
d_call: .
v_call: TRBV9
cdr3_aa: CASSPRTATFNTEAFF
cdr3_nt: TGTGCCAGCAGCCCGAGGACTGCGACCTTCAACACTGAAGCTTTCTTT

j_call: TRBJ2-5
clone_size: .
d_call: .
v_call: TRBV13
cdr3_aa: CASSLGDLETQYF
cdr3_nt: TGTGCCAGCAGCTTAGGGGACCTGGAGACCCAGTACTTC

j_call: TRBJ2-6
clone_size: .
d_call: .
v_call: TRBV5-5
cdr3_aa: CASSRIYSDSGANVLTF
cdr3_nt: TGTGCCAGCAGCCGCATCTACAGCGATTCTGGGGCCAACGTCCTGACTTTC

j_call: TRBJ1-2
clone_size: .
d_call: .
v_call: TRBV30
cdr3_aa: CAGQRTTETYGYTF
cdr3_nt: TGTGCCGGACAACGGACGACAGAGACCTATGGCTACACCTTC

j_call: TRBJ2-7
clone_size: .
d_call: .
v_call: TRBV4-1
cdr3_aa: CASSINSGTAYEQYF
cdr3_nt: TGCGCCAGCAGCATCAACTCCGGGACTGCCTACGAGCAGTACTTC

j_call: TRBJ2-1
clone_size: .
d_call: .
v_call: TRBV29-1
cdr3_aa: CSADPGAGYNEQFF
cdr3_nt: TGCAGCGCCGACCCGGGAGCGGGTTACAATGAGCAGTTCTTC

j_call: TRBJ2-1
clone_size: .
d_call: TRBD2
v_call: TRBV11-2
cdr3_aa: CASSFTSGGVRFSYNEQFF
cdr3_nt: TGTGCCAGCAGCTTCACTAGCGGGGGGGTGCGGTTCTCCTACAATGAGCAGTTCTTC

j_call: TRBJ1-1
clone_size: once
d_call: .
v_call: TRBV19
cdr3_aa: CAISKGGRGTEAFF
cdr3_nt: TGTGCCATTTCCAAGGGGGGCAGGGGCACTGAAGCTTTCTTT

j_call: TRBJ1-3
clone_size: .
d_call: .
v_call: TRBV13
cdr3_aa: CASSLVRENSGNTIYF
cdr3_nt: TGTGCCAGCAGCTTAGTACGGGAAAACTCTGGAAACACCATATATTTT

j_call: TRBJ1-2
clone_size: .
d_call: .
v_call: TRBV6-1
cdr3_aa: CASSLQGGYGYTF
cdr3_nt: TGTGCCAGCAGTCTACAGGGTGGCTATGGCTACACCTTC

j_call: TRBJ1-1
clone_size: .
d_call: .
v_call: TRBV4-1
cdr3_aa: CASSLRAPNTEAFF
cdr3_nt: TGCGCCAGCAGCCTCCGAGCTCCGAACACTGAAGCTTTCTTT

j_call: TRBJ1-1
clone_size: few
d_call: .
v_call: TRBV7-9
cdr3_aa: CASREMNTEAFF
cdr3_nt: TGTGCCAGCAGAGAGATGAACACTGAAGCTTTCTTT

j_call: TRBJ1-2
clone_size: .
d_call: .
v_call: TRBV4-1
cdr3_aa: CASSQGSAGEGYTF
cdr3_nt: TGCGCCAGCAGCCAAGGGTCAGCCGGGGAAGGCTACACCTTC

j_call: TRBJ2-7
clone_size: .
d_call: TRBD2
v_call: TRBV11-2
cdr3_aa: CASSPGLAGDLGPF
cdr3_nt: TGTGCCAGCAGCCCAGGACTAGCGGGAGACCTAGGCCCATTC

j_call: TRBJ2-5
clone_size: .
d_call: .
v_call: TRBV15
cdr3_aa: CATSRDWASAATTEETQYF
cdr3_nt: TGTGCCACCAGCAGAGATTGGGCTAGCGCCGCGACAACGGAAGAGACCCAGTACTTC

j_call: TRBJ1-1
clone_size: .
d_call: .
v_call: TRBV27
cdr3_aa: CASSPLGSTEAFF
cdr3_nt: TGTGCCAGCAGCCCTTTGGGGAGCACTGAAGCTTTCTTT

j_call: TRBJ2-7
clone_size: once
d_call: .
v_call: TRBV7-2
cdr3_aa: CASSPPGGYEQYF
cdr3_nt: TGTGCCAGCAGCCCCCCCGGGGGTTACGAGCAGTACTTC

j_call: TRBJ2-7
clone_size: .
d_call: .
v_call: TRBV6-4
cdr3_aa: CASSPPSSYEQYF
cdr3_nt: TGTGCCAGCAGCCCGCCTAGCTCCTACGAGCAGTACTTC